Given below is one TCR beta chain in context. This entry belongs to a study of T cell responses to AZD1222 COVID-19 vaccine. Using immunoSEQ multiplex PCR, the repertoire was profiled, and TCRdb retains in-frame clones only, with some absent. The sample lists tens of thousands of clones; around 84% were seen once. The CDR3 consists of 15 residues. Germline V CDR1 and CDR2: LGHDT, YNNKEL (reference sequence). V lost 5 bases and J lost 3; bases outside the gene matches: 5. Sequencing was performed on peripheral blood, taken 28 days after the second AZD1222 dose. The chain couples TRBV3-1 (or the pseudogene TRBV3-2) to TRBJ1-3; TRBD1 aligns across 9 bases. This TCR was sampled from an adult who received the AZD1222 COVID-19 vaccine. CDR3 amino acids: CASSRDRELGNTIYF. The DNA for the CDR3 is TGTGCCAGCAGCAGGGACAGGGAACTTGGAAACACCATATATTTT.